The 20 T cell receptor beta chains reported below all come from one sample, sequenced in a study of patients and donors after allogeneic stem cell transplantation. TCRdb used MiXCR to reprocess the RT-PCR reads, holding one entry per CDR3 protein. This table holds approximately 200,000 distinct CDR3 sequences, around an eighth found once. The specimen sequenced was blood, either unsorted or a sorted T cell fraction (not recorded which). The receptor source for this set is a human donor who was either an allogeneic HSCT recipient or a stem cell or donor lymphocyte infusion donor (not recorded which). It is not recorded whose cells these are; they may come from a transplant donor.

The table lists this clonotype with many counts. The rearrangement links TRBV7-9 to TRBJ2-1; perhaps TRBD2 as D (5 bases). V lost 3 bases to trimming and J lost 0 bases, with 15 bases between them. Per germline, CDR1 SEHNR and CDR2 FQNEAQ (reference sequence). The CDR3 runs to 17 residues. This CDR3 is CASSFGRAPSSYNEQFF. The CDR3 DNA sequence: TGTGCCAGCAGCTTCGGGCGGGCCCCAAGCTCCTACAATGAGCAGTTCTTC.

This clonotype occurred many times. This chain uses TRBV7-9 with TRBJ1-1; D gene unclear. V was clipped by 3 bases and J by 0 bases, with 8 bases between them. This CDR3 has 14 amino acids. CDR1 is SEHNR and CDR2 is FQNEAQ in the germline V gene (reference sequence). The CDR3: CASSFANMNTEAFF. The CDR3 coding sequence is TGTGCCAGCAGCTTTGCTAATATGAACACTGAAGCTTTCTTT.

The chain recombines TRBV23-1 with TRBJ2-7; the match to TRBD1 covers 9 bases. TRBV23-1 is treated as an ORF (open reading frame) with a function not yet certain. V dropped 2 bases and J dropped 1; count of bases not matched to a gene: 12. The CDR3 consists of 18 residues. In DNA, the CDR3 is TGCGCCAGCAGTCAACCAAACCACGGACAGGGGAAATCCTACGAGCAGTACTTC. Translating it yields CASSQPNHGQGKSYEQYF.

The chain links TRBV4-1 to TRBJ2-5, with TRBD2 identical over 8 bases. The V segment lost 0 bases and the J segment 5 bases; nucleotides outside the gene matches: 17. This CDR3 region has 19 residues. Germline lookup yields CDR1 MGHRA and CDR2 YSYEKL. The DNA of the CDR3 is TGCGCCAGCAGCCAAGACGCCCTTAATTGGCGGGGGGAGGAGGAGACCCAGTACTTC. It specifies CASSQDALNWRGEEETQYF.

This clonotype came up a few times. In DNA, the CDR3 is TGCAGCGTTGCAGGGAGATCGAATGAAAAACTGTTTTTT. It encodes CSVAGRSNEKLFF. The chain has TRBV29-1 and TRBJ1-4, with D possibly matching TRBD1 (5 bases). V lost 4 bases to trimming and J lost 5 bases, with 11 bases between them. The CDR3 loop spans 13 amino acids. Germline loops: CDR1 SQVTM, CDR2 ANQGSEA.

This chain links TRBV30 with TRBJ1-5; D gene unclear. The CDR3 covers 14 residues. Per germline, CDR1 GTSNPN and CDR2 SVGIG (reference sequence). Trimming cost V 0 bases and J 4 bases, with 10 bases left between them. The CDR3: CAWSVLGRNQPQHF. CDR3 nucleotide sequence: TGTGCCTGGAGTGTACTCGGGAGAAATCAGCCCCAGCATTTT.

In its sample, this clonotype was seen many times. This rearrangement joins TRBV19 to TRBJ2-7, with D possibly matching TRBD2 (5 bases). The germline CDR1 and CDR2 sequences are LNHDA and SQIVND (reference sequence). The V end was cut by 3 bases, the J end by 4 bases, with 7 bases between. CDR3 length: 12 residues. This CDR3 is CASSIRGYEQYF. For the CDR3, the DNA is TGTGCCAGTAGTATCCGGGGATACGAGCAGTACTTC.

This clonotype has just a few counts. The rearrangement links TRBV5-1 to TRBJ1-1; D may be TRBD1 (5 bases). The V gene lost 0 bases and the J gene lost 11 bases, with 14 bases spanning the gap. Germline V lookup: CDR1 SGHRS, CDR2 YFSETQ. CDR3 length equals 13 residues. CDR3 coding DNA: TGCGCCAGCAGCTTGGGGGGCAGGGAGGACGCTTTCTTT. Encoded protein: CASSLGGREDAFF. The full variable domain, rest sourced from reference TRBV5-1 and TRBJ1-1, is KAGVTQTPRYLIKTRGQQVTLSCSPISGHRSVSWYQQTPGQGLQFLFEYFSETQRNKGNFPGRFSGRQFSNSRSEMNVSTLELGDSALYLCASSLGGREDAFFGQGTRLTVV.

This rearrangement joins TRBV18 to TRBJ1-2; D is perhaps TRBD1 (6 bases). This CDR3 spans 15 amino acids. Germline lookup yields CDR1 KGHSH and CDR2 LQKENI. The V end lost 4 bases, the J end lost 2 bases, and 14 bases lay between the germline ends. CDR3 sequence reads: CASSLKQGFNYGYTF. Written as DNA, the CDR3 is TGTGCCAGCTCACTCAAACAGGGTTTCAACTATGGCTACACCTTC.

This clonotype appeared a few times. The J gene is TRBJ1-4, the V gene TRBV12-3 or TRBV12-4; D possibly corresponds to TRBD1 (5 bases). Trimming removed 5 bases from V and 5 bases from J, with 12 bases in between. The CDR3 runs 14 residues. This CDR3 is CASSPRQTNEKLFF. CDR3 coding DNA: TGTGCCAGCAGTCCACGACAGACAAATGAAAAACTGTTTTTT.

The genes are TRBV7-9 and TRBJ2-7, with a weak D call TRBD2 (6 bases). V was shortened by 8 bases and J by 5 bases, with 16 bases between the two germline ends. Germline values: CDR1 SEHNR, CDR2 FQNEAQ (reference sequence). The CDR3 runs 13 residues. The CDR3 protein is CASESTRGNEQYF. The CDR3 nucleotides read TGTGCCAGCGAATCGACTAGAGGCAACGAGCAGTACTTC. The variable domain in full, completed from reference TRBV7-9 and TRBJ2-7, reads DTGVSQNPRHKITKRGQNVTFRCDPISEHNRLYWYRQTLGQGPEFLTYFQNEAQLEKSRLLSDRFSAERPKGSFSTLEIQRTEQGDSAMYLCASESTRGNEQYFGPGTRLTVT.

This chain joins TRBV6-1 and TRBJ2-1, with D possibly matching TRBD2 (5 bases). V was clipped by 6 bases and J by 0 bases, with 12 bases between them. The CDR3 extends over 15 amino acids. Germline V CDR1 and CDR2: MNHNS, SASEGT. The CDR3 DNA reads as TGTGCCAGCAGATTCCAGCGGACCTCCTACAATGAGCAGTTCTTC. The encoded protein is CASRFQRTSYNEQFF.

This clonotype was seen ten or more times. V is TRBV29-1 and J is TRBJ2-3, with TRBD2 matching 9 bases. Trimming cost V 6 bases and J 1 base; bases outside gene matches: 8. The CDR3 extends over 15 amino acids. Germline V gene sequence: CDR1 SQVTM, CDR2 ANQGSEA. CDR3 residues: CSVLLSGGRTDTQYF. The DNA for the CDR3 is TGCAGCGTCCTCCTTAGCGGGGGTCGCACAGATACGCAGTATTTT.

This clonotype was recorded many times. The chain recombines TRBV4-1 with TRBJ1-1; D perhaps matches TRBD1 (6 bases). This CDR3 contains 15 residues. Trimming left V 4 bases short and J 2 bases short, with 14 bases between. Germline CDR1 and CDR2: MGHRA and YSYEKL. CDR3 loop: CASSPPRGANTEAFF. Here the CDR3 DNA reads TGCGCCAGCAGCCCCCCCCGGGGGGCTAACACTGAAGCTTTCTTT.

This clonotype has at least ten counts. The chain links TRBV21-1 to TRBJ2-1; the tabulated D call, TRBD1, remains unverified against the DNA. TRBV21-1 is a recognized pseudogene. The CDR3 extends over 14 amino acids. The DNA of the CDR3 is TGTGCCAGCAGCAAAGACGTTGGCGCCAATGAGCAGTTCTTC. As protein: CASSKDVGANEQFF.

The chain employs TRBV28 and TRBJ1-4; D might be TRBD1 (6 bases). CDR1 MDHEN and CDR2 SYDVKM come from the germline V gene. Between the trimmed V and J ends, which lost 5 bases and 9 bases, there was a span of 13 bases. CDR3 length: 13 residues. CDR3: CASSQQGEKKLFF. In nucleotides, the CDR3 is TGTGCCAGCAGTCAACAGGGTGAAAAAAAACTGTTTTTT. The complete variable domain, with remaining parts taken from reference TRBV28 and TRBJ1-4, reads DVKVTQSSRYLVKRTGEKVFLECVQDMDHENMFWYRQDPGLGLRLIYFSYDVKMKEKGDIPEGYSVSREKKERFSLILESASTNQTSMYLCASSQQGEKKLFFGSGTQLSVL.

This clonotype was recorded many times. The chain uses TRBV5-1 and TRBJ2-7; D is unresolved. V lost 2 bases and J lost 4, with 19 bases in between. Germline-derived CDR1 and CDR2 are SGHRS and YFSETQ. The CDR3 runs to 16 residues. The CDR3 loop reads CASSLGETLPVYEQYF. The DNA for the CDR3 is TGCGCCAGCAGCTTAGGTGAGACGCTACCTGTTTACGAGCAGTACTTC.

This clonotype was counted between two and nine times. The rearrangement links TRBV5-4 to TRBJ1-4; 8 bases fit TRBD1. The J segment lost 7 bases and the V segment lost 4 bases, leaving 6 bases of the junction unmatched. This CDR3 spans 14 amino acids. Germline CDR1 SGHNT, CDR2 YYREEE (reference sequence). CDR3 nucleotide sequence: TGTGCCAGCAGCCGGGACAGGACAGGTGAAAAACTGTTTTTT. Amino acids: CASSRDRTGEKLFF.

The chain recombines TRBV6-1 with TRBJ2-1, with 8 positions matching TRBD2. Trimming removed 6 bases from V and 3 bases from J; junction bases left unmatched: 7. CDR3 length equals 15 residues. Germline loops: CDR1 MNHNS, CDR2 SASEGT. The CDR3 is CASRSGRAHYNEQFF. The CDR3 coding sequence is TGTGCCAGCAGATCCGGGAGGGCCCACTACAATGAGCAGTTCTTC.

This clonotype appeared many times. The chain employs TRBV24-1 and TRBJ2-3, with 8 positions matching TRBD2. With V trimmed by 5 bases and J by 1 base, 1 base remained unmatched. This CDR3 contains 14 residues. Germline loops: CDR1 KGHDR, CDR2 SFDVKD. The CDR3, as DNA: TGTGCCACCAGTGGGACTAGCCGCACAGATACGCAGTATTTT. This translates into CATSGTSRTDTQYF.